This TCR beta chain was sequenced in a study of T cell changes during pregnancy in multiple sclerosis. The table came from immunoSEQ multiplex PCR; TCRdb's copy has only in-frame clones and leaves some out. The sample records around 65,000 clones, 92% being singletons. This clone is a singleton in its sample. From germline, CDR1 is SGHNT and CDR2 YYREEE (reference sequence). The CDR3 has 17 residues. V lost 4 bases and J 0 bases, leaving 17 bases between the germline ends. Material: peripheral blood, obtained in the second trimester of pregnancy. The TCR comes from a female donor in good health, enrolled as a control in a pregnancy study. The V call is TRBV5-4, the J call TRBJ1-3; tentative D call: TRBD1 (6 bases). The chain's CDR3 is CASSRDGQRGSGNTIYF. For the CDR3, the DNA is TGTGCCAGCAGCCGGGACGGACAGCGGGGCTCTGGAAACACCATATATTTT.